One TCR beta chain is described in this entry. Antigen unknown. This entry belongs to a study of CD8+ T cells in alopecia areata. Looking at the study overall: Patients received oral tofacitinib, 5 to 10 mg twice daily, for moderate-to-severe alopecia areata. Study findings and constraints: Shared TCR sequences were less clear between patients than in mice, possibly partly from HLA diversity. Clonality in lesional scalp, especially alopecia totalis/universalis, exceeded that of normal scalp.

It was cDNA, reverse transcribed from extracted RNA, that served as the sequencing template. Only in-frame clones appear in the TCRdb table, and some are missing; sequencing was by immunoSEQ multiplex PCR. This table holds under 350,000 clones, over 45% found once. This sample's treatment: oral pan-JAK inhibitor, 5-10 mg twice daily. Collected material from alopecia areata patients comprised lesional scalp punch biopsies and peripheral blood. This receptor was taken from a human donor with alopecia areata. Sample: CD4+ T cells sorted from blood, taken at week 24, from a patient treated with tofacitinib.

The CDR3 coding sequence is TGCGCCAGCAGCCAAGTGGGGGCCGGGGAGCTGTTTTTT. Its translation: CASSQVGAGELFF. The V gene is TRBV4-1, the J gene TRBJ2-2; either TRBD1 or TRBD2 may supply D (5 bases each). Per the germline V gene, CDR1 is MGHRA and CDR2 is YSYEKL. V was trimmed by 1 base and J by 6 bases, leaving 6 bases between them. CDR3 length equals 13 residues.